Listed below are T cell receptor beta chains from one sample, sequenced in a study of CD8+CD57+ T cells in acquired aplastic anemia. TCRdb used MiXCR to reprocess the reads, holding one entry per CDR3 protein. The sample carries 400,000 to 450,000 distinct CDR3 sequences, about two thirds recorded once. Sample: sorted CD4+, CD8+, or CD8+CD57+ T cells (not recorded which) from PBMCs. These TCRs come from a human donor in good health, serving as a control. Both conserved end residues are trimmed from each CDR3. A D gene is named only where the DNA matches it firmly. Clone size, where shown, is once, few, many, or a class for clones that have expanded.

.	.	TRBV5-4	ASSSAGASSYNEQF
.	.	TRBV5-5	ASSLDGVYGYT
.	.	TRBV30	AWGGSGEGTQY
.	.	TRBV5-1	ASSPQQESTDTQY
.	many	TRBV5-1	ASSFLTGGYGYT
.	.	TRBV10-3	AIHNNPLRGTYEQY
.	.	TRBV5-1	ASMGGENTEAF
TRBD1	.	TRBV19	ATSGGQGTTEELF
.	.	TRBV20-1	SARLQGSLEAF
.	.	TRBV19	ASAPRGTEAF
.	.	TRBV11-2	ASSIGLRGEQY
TRBD1	.	TRBV11-3	ASSSRTGGFADTQY
.	many	TRBV15	ATSRDLIADTQY
.	.	TRBV7-9	ASSVEGRDGPLH
.	once	TRBV20-1	SLGQTGRGA
TRBD1	.	TRBV9	ASSRETGEQY
.	few	TRBV15	ATRTAWGEKLF
.	.	TRBV7-9	ASSLVGVGADVLT
.	.	TRBV24-1	ATSEDLPLNYEQY
TRBD1	.	TRBV19	ASSSTGGRNEQF
.	.	TRBV14	ASSQKQGQPSHY
TRBD1	many	TRBV30	AWSVGTGGHEQY
TRBD2	few	TRBV5-4	ASSLAGGRNEQY
.	.	TRBV12-3/TRBV12-4	ASSLRRSYNEQF
.	.	TRBV5-1	ASSLGTGNGGANVLT
.	few	TRBV10-3	ATGGGRAQY
TRBD1	few	TRBV29-1	SVDQTGDGMEQY
.	.	TRBV20-1	SAMRVNEQY
.	.	TRBV30	AWTGTVKAASGNTIY
.	few	TRBV2	ASRQGPSYEQY
TRBD1	.	TRBV5-6	ASSPPGTGIYEQY
.	.	TRBV20-1	SAYRVESTDTQY
.	many	TRBV9	ASSVENEGRAIDGYT
.	.	TRBV11-2	ASSLYAQSYGYT
.	.	TRBV7-6	ASSLDTRTDTQY
.	.	TRBV20-1	SARPDVSYEQY
TRBD1	.	TRBV7-2	ASSLRQGENIQY
.	once	TRBV25-1	ASSVGGSHEQY
.	.	TRBV5-6	ASSLKQTTDTQY
.	many	TRBV10-3	AISEAGTTPGYT
.	.	TRBV7-2	ASSLRGVDTIY
TRBD2	.	TRBV5-6	ASSLDVERGRRTYEQY
.	many	TRBV24-1	ATSSDREGVETQY
.	.	TRBV7-2	ASSSPRSKQYQD
TRBD1	.	TRBV4-3	ASSPTGGGYNEQF
.	.	TRBV5-1	ASSLESLNTT
.	.	TRBV7-3	ASSVKQAHGYTF